This T cell receptor (beta chain) was captured by sequencing in a study of T cells after yellow fever vaccination (dated by TCRdb to the late 2010s). Regarding the complete study: The SMART-Seq v4 Ultra Low Input RNA kit was used to prepare libraries from fractions with low cell numbers. Blood was collected at multiple timepoints before and after primary and secondary immunization, and bulk PBMC replicates and cell subsets were isolated. Two healthy male donors made up the cohort, one aged 18 to 29 years and the other aged 30 to 40 years. Bulk TCR alpha and beta repertoires were sequenced longitudinally to track T-cell clones before and after primary and booster YFV17D yellow fever vaccination. Here is what the overall study found, with its caveats: Because the study included only a couple of donors, the extent to which the findings can be generalized is limited. A small share of clonotypes was detected in both CD4 and CD8 compartments, with the overlap likely arising from convergent recombination. After the booster, most of the clones that had expanded following primary vaccination were detected again (approximately 95% of CD4 and around 88% of CD8), which suggests that memory was broadly maintained. Computational filtering was required because FACS-sorted repertoires could contain abundant contaminating clonotypes from the bulk population. The secondary T-cell response was found to be weaker but faster than the primary response, with a peak reached on day 5 rather than on day 15.

The CDR3 measures 17 amino acids from cysteine to phenylalanine. Solely the CDR3 DNA is kept, with 51 bases framed from the first base. V and J are trimmed by 0 bases and 3 bases, and the gene matches miss 10 bases of the junction. In the germline V gene (reference sequence), CDR1 corresponds to DFQATT and CDR2 to SNEGSKA. Regarding this clonotype: This receptor's antigen is unknown. No much larger clonotype is one base removed from it; base qualities were not supplied.

TCR cDNA was synthesized by 5'RACE template switching, through which a universal primer site and unique molecular identifiers were introduced. Priming for cDNA synthesis came from both the TCR alpha and TCR beta constant segments. Library amplification used two PCR steps, and the second PCR step added sample barcodes and sequencing adapters. Sequencing of the libraries was done on either Illumina HiSeq 2500 (2x100 bp) or NovaSeq (2x150 bp). Concerning the study's data processing: MIGEC handled demultiplexing of reads and collapsing into UMI consensus sequences, while MiXCR performed V(D)J alignment. Vaccine-responding clonotypes were identified with edgeR using replicate PBMC samples, with FDR below 0.01 and a log2 fold change above 5 up to day 15 being required. Bulk clonotypes were assigned CD4 or CD8 identity according to which sequenced CD4 or CD8 repertoire held them at higher abundance. The raw public data were reprocessed by TCRdb itself: fastp quality trimming at Q25, MiXCR clonotype calling, in-frame beta chains only. Each entry is one CDR3 protein sequence, shown with its most common DNA and genes. It is TCRdb's table, rather than the study itself, that gives the V and J calls and clone size. Here the sample has 250,000 or so distinct CDR3 sequences; 6% to 8% occur a single time. 1% to 1.2% of the sample is in the top ten clones.

The treatment or condition tag for this specimen amounts to: live attenuated yellow fever vaccine strain. PBMCs were isolated from peripheral blood using a standard Ficoll-Paque protocol. CD4 and CD8 T-cell fractions were isolated with Dynabeads CD4 and CD8 positive selection kits. TriZol was used to extract RNA from bulk PBMCs, from CD4 and CD8 fractions, and from dextramer-positive and dextramer-negative fractions. Sequenced material: CD4+ T cells sorted from PBMCs, taken on the day of the yellow fever booster vaccination. This sequence originates from a man aged 25-40 years who received the YFV17D yellow fever vaccine. The V and J segments used are TRBV20-1 and TRBJ2-7; TRBD2 matches 11 bases in the middle. In nucleotides, the sequence is TGCAGTGCTAGAGAGGAGGGCCGGGGACTAGCGGTCTACGAGCAGTACTTC. Translated, this gives CSAREEGRGLAVYEQYF.